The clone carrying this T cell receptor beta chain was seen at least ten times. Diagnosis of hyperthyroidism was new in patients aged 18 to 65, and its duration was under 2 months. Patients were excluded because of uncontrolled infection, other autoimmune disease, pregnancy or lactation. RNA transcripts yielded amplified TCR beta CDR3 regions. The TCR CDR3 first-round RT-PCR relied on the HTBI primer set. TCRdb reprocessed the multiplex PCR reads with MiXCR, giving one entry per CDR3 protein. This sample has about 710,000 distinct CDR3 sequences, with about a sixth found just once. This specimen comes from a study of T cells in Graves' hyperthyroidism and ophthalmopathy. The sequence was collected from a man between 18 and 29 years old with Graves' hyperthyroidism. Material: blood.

In DNA form, the CDR3 reads TGTGCCAGCAGCTTAGGCAGGACGAACTCCTACAATGAGCAGTTCTTC. Translating gives CASSLGRTNSYNEQFF. The chain joins TRBV11-2 to TRBJ2-1; no reliable D call. V was trimmed by 1 base and J by 0 bases, leaving 10 bases between them. CDR1 SGHAT and CDR2 FQNNGV come from the germline V gene. The length of the CDR3 is 16 residues.